This entry concerns a single T cell receptor (beta chain). Its antigen remains undetermined. Per-base qualities were not stored, and no clone one base away is much larger. This sample is part of a study of OX40 agonist ivuxolimab in advanced cancers. For context, the study as a whole: Ivuxolimab was a fully human IgG2 agonistic monoclonal antibody targeting the costimulatory receptor OX40 (CD134). Intravenous ivuxolimab was administered to patients every 2 weeks at six dose levels: 0.01, 0.1, 0.3, 1.5, 3 and 10 mg/kg. Of the roughly 54 patients in dose escalation, around 19 had hepatocellular carcinoma, roughly 15 had melanoma, 9 had renal cell carcinoma and 9 had head and neck cancer. A male proportion of under 85% and a mean age of approximately 61 years, ranging from about 23 to 90, were recorded for the dose-escalation cohort. Prior anti-PD-1, anti-PD-L1 or anti-CTLA-4 therapy was permitted, and checkpoint inhibitors had been received by less than 45% of dose-escalation patients. Three dose-escalation patients achieved partial responses, one with hepatocellular carcinoma and two with cutaneous melanoma. Peripheral TCRbeta sequencing aimed to test whether ivuxolimab altered TCR sequence diversity and caused clonal T-cell expansion. The monotherapy dose-escalation portion (N of about 52 patients) of the phase I ivuxolimab trial is reported in the paper. Points the paper makes about the study in general: Antigen specificity was not determined for the clonally expanded peripheral T cells. In partial responders in the 0.1-3.0 mg/kg groups, normalized peripheral clonal expansion was found to be among the lowest, especially among CD8+ T cells. At doses of 0.1 to 3.0 mg/kg, clonal expansion of both CD4+ and CD8+ blood T cells was observed from baseline to week 6. After ivuxolimab, CD8+ T cells had more expanded clones than CD4+ T cells on average. Low levels of normalized T-cell clonal expansion were also seen in some patients who did not respond.

Patients with autoimmune disease history or receiving systemic immunosuppression were excluded from the trial. In every dose cohort, peripheral blood was drawn for TCR sequencing at baseline, cycle 4 day 1, and cycle 7 day 1. Samples came from an open-label, multicenter, first-in-human phase I dose-escalation trial of ivuxolimab. Adults with locally advanced or metastatic head and neck squamous cell, hepatocellular, melanoma or renal cell carcinoma were enrolled in the trial. Before TCR sequencing, CD4+ T cells and CD8+ T cells from peripheral blood were sorted into separate populations. Genomic DNA was isolated from the sorted cells so that the TCRbeta CDR3 region could be sequenced. The immunoSEQ Assay was used for sequencing of TCRbeta CDR3 regions. The source is immuneACCESS, and TCRdb retained only in-frame sequences with V and J called. Part of the clones is not carried over; for the studies checked, unresolved V genes explain less than half of this, and the remainder is unexplained. This sample is represented by around 75,000 clones; 80% to 90% of them were singletons. The top ten clonotypes cover approximately 1% of the sample.

Per the germline V gene, SNHLY is the CDR1 and FYNNEI is the CDR2. At the junction V is shortened by 4 bases and J by 6 bases, with 12 bases in between. Its CDR3 holds 13 amino acids, cysteine through phenylalanine. Only the CDR3 DNA is retained, 39 bases long and in frame from the first base. Recombination linked TRBV2 to TRBJ1-1, with the D segment identity uncertain. The specimen comprised CD4+ or CD8+ T cells sorted from blood, sampled in a trial of the OX40 agonist ivuxolimab. This TCR came from an adult with an advanced solid tumor such as melanoma, head and neck, liver or kidney cancer. The CDR3 in this case is CASSVDSISEAFF. Here is the DNA: TGTGCCAGCAGTGTGGATTCCATTTCTGAAGCTTTCTTT.